Listed below are T cell receptor beta chains from one sample, sequenced in a study of beta chain features in type 1 diabetes. Only in-frame clones appear in the TCRdb table, and some are missing; sequencing was by immunoSEQ multiplex PCR. The sample records some 300,000 clones, approximately 8% being singletons. The specimen was central memory CD4+ T cells from blood. The receptors come from a young woman in good health. Each CDR3 is given with its conserved first and last residue. The D gene is left open where the match is weak. Clone sizes are given selectively: once, few, many, or a class where the clone is expanded.

size	V	D	J	length	CDR3	DNA
few	TRBV7-2	NA	TRBJ2-5	13	CASSLRGRETQYF	TGTGCCAGCAGCCTTCGTGGTAGGGAGACCCAGTACTTC
NA	TRBV4-1	TRBD1	TRBJ2-1	16	CASSQTGASSYNEQFF	TGCGCCAGCAGCCAGACAGGGGCTAGCTCCTACAATGAGCAGTTCTTC
NA	TRBV14	TRBD1	TRBJ1-2	17	CASSQLQGTGGGYGYTF	TGTGCCAGCAGCCAACTCCAGGGGACAGGGGGCGGATATGGCTACACCTTC
many	TRBV7-3	NA	TRBJ2-1	12	CASSSGSSEQFF	TGTGCCAGCAGCTCTGGATCTAGTGAGCAGTTCTTC
few	TRBV5-1	NA	TRBJ2-3	14	CASSLGAGTDTQYF	TGCGCCAGCAGCTTGGGGGCGGGCACAGATACGCAGTATTTT
many	TRBV2	TRBD1	TRBJ1-5	15	CASSDYRGTNQPQHF	TGTGCCAGCAGTGACTACAGGGGAACTAATCAGCCCCAGCATTTT
few	TRBV7-2	NA	TRBJ2-3	14	CASTFQGKRATQYF	TGTGCCAGCACCTTCCAGGGGAAGAGGGCTACGCAGTATTTT
NA	TRBV7-2	NA	TRBJ1-1	14	CASSLGRVRTEAFF	TGTGCCAGCAGCTTGGGAAGGGTGAGGACTGAAGCTTTCTTT
few	TRBV2	TRBD2	TRBJ2-7	14	CASRALGLAGEQYF	TGTGCCAGCAGGGCACTTGGACTAGCGGGAGAGCAGTACTTC
NA	TRBV19	NA	TRBJ2-3	13	CASSIAQRDTQYF	TGTGCCAGTAGTATTGCCCAAAGGGATACGCAGTATTTT
NA	TRBV19	TRBD1	TRBJ2-1	14	CASRTGLTYNEQFF	TGTGCCAGCCGGACAGGGCTGACCTACAATGAGCAGTTCTTC
few	TRBV6-5	NA	TRBJ1-1	13	CASSKQLNTEAFF	TGTGCCAGCAGTAAACAACTGAACACTGAAGCTTTCTTT
few	TRBV4-2	NA	TRBJ1-4	15	CASSQDRTGGEKLFF	TGTGCCAGCAGCCAAGATCGTACAGGTGGCGAAAAACTGTTTTTT
few	TRBV7-9	NA	TRBJ2-3	14	CASSAKLATDTQYF	TGTGCCAGCAGCGCAAAACTAGCCACAGATACGCAGTATTTT
NA	TRBV5-1	NA	TRBJ1-6	14	CASSRTGSYSPLHF	TGCGCCAGCAGCCGCACCGGGTCTTATTCACCCCTCCACTTT
few	TRBV4-2	NA	TRBJ1-4	15	CASSQETEPNEKLFF	TGTGCCAGCAGCCAAGAAACAGAGCCTAATGAAAAACTGTTTTTT
NA	TRBV7-2	TRBD1	TRBJ1-6	15	CASSLRDRGSSPLHF	TGTGCCAGCAGCTTACGGGACAGGGGTTCCTCACCCCTCCACTTT
NA	TRBV6-5	NA	TRBJ2-3	13	CASIPRSADTQYF	TGTGCCAGCATCCCTAGGTCGGCAGATACGCAGTATTTT
NA	TRBV6-5	NA	TRBJ1-5	14	CASSLTYSNQPQHF	TGTGCCAGCAGCCTCACATATAGCAATCAGCCCCAGCATTTT
NA	TRBV6-6	NA	TRBJ2-1	14	CASSYGQMYNEQFF	TGTGCCAGCAGTTACGGCCAGATGTACAATGAGCAGTTCTTC
NA	TRBV5-1	NA	TRBJ1-1	16	CASSLEPGAISTEAFF	TGCGCCAGCAGCTTAGAGCCGGGAGCCATAAGCACTGAAGCTTTCTTT
few	TRBV29-1	NA	TRBJ2-5	12	CSVLKTQETQYF	TGCAGCGTACTAAAGACTCAAGAGACCCAGTACTTC
NA	TRBV7-3	TRBD2	TRBJ2-1	16	CASSPGTSGGKDEQFF	TGTGCCAGCAGCCCCGGGACTAGCGGGGGTAAGGATGAGCAGTTCTTC
NA	TRBV7-6	TRBD1	TRBJ1-2	13	CASSQGQGYGYTF	TGTGCCAGCAGCCAGGGACAGGGTTATGGCTACACCTTC
NA	TRBV5-1	TRBD2	TRBJ2-3	15	CASTLGGTSTDTQYF	TGCGCCAGCACCCTGGGGGGGACTAGCACAGATACGCAGTATTTT
few	TRBV14	NA	TRBJ1-2	12	CASSRTRSGYTF	TGTGCCAGCAGCCGAACCAGATCTGGCTACACCTTC
NA	TRBV4-2	NA	TRBJ1-2	15	CASSLQGQANYGYTF	TGTGCCAGCAGCCTACAGGGACAAGCTAACTATGGCTACACCTTC
few	TRBV19	TRBD1	TRBJ1-2	13	CASNRQGGYGYTF	TGTGCCAGTAATCGGCAGGGGGGCTATGGCTACACCTTC
NA	TRBV9	NA	TRBJ2-1	13	CASSFLASDEQFF	TGTGCCAGCAGCTTTCTAGCCTCCGATGAGCAGTTCTTC
NA	TRBV5-1	TRBD1	TRBJ1-2	14	CASSFGDSNYGYTF	TGCGCCAGCAGCTTTGGGGACAGCAACTATGGCTACACCTTC
NA	TRBV4-2	NA	TRBJ1-5	17	CASSQDVVRQVDQPQHF	TGTGCCAGCAGCCAAGATGTGGTTCGACAGGTGGACCAGCCCCAGCATTTT
NA	TRBV7-7	NA	TRBJ1-4	13	CAPVFRTNEKLFF	TGTGCTCCAGTATTTCGGACTAATGAAAAACTGTTTTTT
NA	TRBV6-5	NA	TRBJ1-1	13	CASMYRANTEAFF	TGTGCCAGCATGTACAGGGCGAACACTGAAGCTTTCTTT
NA	TRBV25-1	TRBD2	TRBJ2-2	15	CASSPYWGGSGELFF	TGTGCCAGCAGTCCCTACTGGGGAGGGTCCGGGGAGCTGTTTTTT
few	TRBV2	TRBD1	TRBJ1-5	13	CASRGQGGQPQHF	TGTGCCAGCAGGGGACAGGGGGGCCAGCCCCAGCATTTT
NA	TRBV20-1	NA	TRBJ1-1	11	CSATGVLEAFF	TGCAGTGCTACAGGGGTGCTTGAAGCTTTCTTT
few	TRBV19	NA	TRBJ1-1	14	CASSPILVNTEAFF	TGTGCCAGTAGTCCCATTTTAGTGAACACTGAAGCTTTCTTT
few	TRBV7-2	TRBD1	TRBJ1-6	14	CASSLGQRGSPLHF	TGTGCCAGCAGCTTGGGACAGAGGGGTTCACCCCTCCACTTT
NA	TRBV7-8	TRBD1	TRBJ2-3	16	CASRPRGNRGADTQYF	TGTGCCAGCAGACCACGGGGTAACAGGGGTGCAGATACGCAGTATTTT
NA	TRBV6-5	NA	TRBJ2-2	15	CASRAPGQVTGELFF	TGTGCCAGCAGAGCCCCGGGACAAGTCACCGGGGAGCTGTTTTTT
NA	TRBV18	NA	TRBJ2-3	15	CASSPRGGHTDTQYF	TGTGCCAGCTCACCTCGCGGGGGACACACAGATACGCAGTATTTT
NA	TRBV11-1	NA	TRBJ1-1	12	CASTGMNTEAFF	TGTGCCAGCACCGGGATGAACACTGAAGCTTTCTTT
NA	TRBV18	NA	TRBJ1-1	14	CASSPYPGDTEAFF	TGTGCCAGCTCACCTTATCCAGGGGACACTGAAGCTTTCTTT
many	TRBV4-3	NA	TRBJ2-1	16	CASSQTQGSVRNEQFF	TGCGCCAGCAGCCAAACGCAGGGGTCAGTTCGGAATGAGCAGTTCTTC